This T cell receptor beta chain was retrieved from a study of T cells in Graves' hyperthyroidism and ophthalmopathy (dated by TCRdb to about 2019). Regarding the complete study: To identify distinguishing TCR V-J signatures, a discovery cohort of around 100 patients was used, comprising 40 to 45 with Graves' ophthalmopathy and approximately 57 with stable Graves' hyperthyroidism. Prospective prediction of ophthalmopathy was tested in an independent validation cohort of some 20 hyperthyroidism patients and some 17 patients who later progressed to ophthalmopathy. Once sampling was done, hyperthyroidism patients were given methimazole at a starting dose of 30 mg daily, whereas ophthalmopathy patients were given high-dose intravenous methylprednisolone. Thyroid tissue and blood T-cell repertoires from roughly 6 Graves' hyperthyroidism patients were also compared in the study. For training and testing, the 100 or so patients in the discovery cohort were randomly divided in a 7:3 ratio. The paper describes TCR Vbeta CDR3 sequencing of 140 or so peripheral blood samples, made up of about 40 ophthalmopathy patients, roughly 75 hyperthyroidism patients and approximately 17 progressor patients. What the authors observed across the whole study: In cross-validation, a model built on a 13 V-J signature told ophthalmopathy apart from stable hyperthyroidism with 85% to 90% sensitivity and about 81% specificity, and in testing the same model reached 80%/75%. No statistical method was used to fix the sample size in advance, and group allocation was not hidden from the investigators. Most expanded thyroid clonotypes (frequency above 0.001) were also detected in blood, suggesting blood repertoires may reflect thyroid immune responses. In validation, the model predicted progression to ophthalmopathy with around 71% sensitivity and approximately 72% specificity, a median of around 6.6 months before onset.

The table lists this clonotype with a few counts. It has no known antigen specificity. Base quality data are lacking; no much larger clone is found one base away. Graves' hyperthyroidism was defined as stable when no progression to ophthalmopathy occurred over 18 months of follow-up. Hyperthyroidism patients were newly diagnosed, with disease duration under 2 months, and aged 18 to 65 years. Any patient with an uncontrolled infection, another autoimmune disease, pregnancy or lactation was excluded. Diagnoses were established on the basis of clinical symptoms, serum thyroxine and TRAb, thyroid ultrasound, and orbital computed tomography. Total RNA was extracted using Trizol reagent, and RNA quality was assessed on an Agilent 2100 Bioanalyzer. The TCR beta CDR3 regions were amplified from the RNA transcripts. The first round of RT-PCR for the TCR CDR3 was performed with the HTBI primer set and the Qiagen OneStep RT-PCR kit. A second multiplex PCR round built the libraries, followed by size selection and purification. Libraries were sequenced paired-end with 100 bp reads on an Illumina HiSeq2000. The original methods were these. SOAPnuke was used to process the raw data, with reads discarded if the reads contained adapters or uncalled bases, had a mean Phred below 15, or lacked an exact constant-primer or identifier match. High-quality paired reads were merged with COPE v1.2.5, and unique nucleotide sequences were defined as clonotypes. MiTCR v1.1 was used to align the clonotypes against IMGT TRBV, TRBD and TRBJ reference segments. The analysis was restricted to V-J combinations with a frequency above 0.0001, which together covered roughly 99% of the repertoires. The TCS score was defined as the ratio of F50 (clonal expansion) to E x V (chaos), calculated using BLOSUM62-based TCRdist between CDR3 peptides within each V-J. Welch's t-statistics and random forest reduced several hundred V-J features to 10 to 15, which were used in a naive Bayes classifier (R e1071). TCRdb passed the public sequencing reads through fastp at Q25 and MiXCR, retaining productive beta sequences. Each CDR3 protein gets just one entry, which takes the most common genes and DNA from the rows behind it. TCRdb, not the original authors, processed these V and J calls. In this sample the table shows some 600,000 distinct CDR3 sequences, under 60% of which occur a single time. The ten most abundant clones make up 8.2% of the sample.

V loses 11 bases, J loses 0 bases, and the germline ends lie 13 bases apart. The germline V gene (reference sequence) gives CDR1 as LNHDA and CDR2 as SQIVND. The CDR3 runs 13 amino acids, cysteine and phenylalanine included. The sequence is cut down to CDR3 DNA, 39 bases in frame from base 1. The rearrangement combines TRBV19 with TRBJ1-1, with TRBD1 tentatively as D gene (5 bases match). This receptor was obtained from a woman between 18 and 30 years old with Graves' hyperthyroidism. Donor details come from another sample of the same person, matched by shared clones. The sample consisted of peripheral blood or thyroid tissue (not recorded which). The sequence in DNA is TGTGCCTGGAGGGACTCAATGAACACTGAAGCTTTCTTT. Translated, it gives CAWRDSMNTEAFF.